The present entry profiles one T cell receptor beta chain with its context. Produced via immunoSEQ multiplex PCR; TCRdb's table is partial and in-frame only. Here the sample spans millions of clones, just under 95% being singletons. The data are from a study of shared clonotypes between healthy human individuals. CD8 cells classed as naive were CD45RO-negative and positively selected for CCR7, excluding terminally differentiated effector memory CD45RA+ cells. The donors were adults (healthy and HIV-negative) with no recent acute infections or vaccinations. The V and J ends lost 6 bases and 5 bases respectively, with 10 bases between them. The CDR3 loop spans 13 amino acids. Germline V gives CDR1 MNHNY, CDR2 SVGAGI (reference sequence).

The sample was naive CD8+ T cells sorted from blood. This clonotype was obtained from a man in his late teens or twenties in good health. This chain joins TRBV6-6 and TRBJ2-2; D is undetermined. In DNA form, the CDR3 reads TGTGCCAGCAGCTTTACATGGACCGGGGAGCTGTTTTTT. It yields the protein CASSFTWTGELFF.